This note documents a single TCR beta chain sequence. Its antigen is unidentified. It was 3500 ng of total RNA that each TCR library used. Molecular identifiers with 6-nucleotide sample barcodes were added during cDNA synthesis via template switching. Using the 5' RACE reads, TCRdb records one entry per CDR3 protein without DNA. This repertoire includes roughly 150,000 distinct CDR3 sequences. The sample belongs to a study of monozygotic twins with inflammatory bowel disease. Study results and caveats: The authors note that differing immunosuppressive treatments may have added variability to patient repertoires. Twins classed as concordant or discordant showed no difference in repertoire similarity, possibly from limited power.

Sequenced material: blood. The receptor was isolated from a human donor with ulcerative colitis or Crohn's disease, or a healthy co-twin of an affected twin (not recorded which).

This CDR3 is CASSWGTGNSPLHF. V usage is TRBV6-2 or TRBV6-3 and J usage is TRBJ1-6; the D gene TCRdb calls, TRBD1, cannot be checked with no DNA. CDR1 and CDR2 (germline): MNHEY, SVGEGT. The CDR3 is 14 residues long.